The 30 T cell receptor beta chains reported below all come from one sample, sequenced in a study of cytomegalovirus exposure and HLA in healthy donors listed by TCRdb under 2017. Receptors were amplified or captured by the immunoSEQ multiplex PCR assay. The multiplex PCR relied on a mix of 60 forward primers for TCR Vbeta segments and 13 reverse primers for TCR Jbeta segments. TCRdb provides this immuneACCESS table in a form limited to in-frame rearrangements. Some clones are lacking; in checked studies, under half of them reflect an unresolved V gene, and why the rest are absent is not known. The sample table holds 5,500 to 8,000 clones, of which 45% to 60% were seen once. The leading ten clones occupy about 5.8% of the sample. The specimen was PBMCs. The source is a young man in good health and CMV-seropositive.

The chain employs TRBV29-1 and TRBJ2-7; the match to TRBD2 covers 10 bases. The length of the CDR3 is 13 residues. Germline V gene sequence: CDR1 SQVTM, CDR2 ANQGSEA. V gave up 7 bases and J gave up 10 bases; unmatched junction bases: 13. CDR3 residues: CSAKAGGPREQYF. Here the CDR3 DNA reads TGCAGCGCCAAAGCGGGAGGGCCAAGAGAACAGTACTTC.

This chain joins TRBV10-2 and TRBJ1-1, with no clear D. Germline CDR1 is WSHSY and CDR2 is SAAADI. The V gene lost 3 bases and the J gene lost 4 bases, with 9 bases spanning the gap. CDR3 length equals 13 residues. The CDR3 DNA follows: TGCGCCAGCAGTGAACCCAGCGGCACTGAAGCTTTCTTT. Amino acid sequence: CASSEPSGTEAFF.

The CDR3 here is CASSYQDSVSSPLHF. CDR3 coding DNA: TGTGCCAGCAGTTACCAGGACAGTGTGAGCTCACCCCTCCACTTT. The chain combines TRBV6-5 with TRBJ1-6, with D possibly being TRBD1 (6 bases). The germline CDR1 and CDR2 sequences are MNHEY and SVGAGI. V dropped 2 bases and J dropped 10 bases, with 15 bases sitting between them. This CDR3 spans 15 amino acids.

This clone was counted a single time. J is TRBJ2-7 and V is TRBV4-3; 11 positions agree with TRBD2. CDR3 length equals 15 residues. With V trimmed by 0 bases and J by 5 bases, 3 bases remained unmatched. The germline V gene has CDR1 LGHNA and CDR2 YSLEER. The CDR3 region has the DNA TGCGCCAGCAGCCAAGAAGGACTAGCGGGCCACGAGCAGTACTTC. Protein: CASSQEGLAGHEQYF.

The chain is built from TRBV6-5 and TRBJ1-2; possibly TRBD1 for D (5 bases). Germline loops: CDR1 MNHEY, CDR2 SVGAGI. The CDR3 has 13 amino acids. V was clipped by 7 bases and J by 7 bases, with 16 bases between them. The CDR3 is CASMKDTFVGYTF. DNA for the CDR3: TGTGCCAGCATGAAGGACACATTTGTTGGCTACACCTTC.

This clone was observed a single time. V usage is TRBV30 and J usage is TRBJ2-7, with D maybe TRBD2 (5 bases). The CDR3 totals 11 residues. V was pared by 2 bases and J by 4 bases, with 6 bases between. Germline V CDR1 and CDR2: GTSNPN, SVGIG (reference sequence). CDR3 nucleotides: TGTGCCTGGAGTACGGGGTACGAGCAGTACTTC. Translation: CAWSTGYEQYF. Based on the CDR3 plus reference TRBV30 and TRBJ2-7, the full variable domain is SQTIHQWPATLVQPVGSPLSLECTVEGTSNPNLYWYRQAAGRGLQLLFYSVGIGQISSEVPQNLSASRPQDRQFILSSKKLLLSDSGFYLCAWSTGYEQYFGPGTRLTVT.

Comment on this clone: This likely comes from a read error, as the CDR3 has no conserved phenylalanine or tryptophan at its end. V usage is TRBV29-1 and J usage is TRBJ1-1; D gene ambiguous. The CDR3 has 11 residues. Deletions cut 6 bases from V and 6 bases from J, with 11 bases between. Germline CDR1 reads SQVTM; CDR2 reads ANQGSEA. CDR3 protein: CSVQDTAEAFV. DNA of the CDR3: TGCAGCGTCCAAGACACAGCTGAAGCTTTCGTT.

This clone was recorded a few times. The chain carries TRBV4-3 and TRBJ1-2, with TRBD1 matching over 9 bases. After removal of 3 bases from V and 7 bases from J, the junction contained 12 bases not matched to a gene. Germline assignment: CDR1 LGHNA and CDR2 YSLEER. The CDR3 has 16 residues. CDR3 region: CASSQEDRGGLVGYTF. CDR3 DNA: TGCGCCAGCAGCCAGGAGGACAGGGGAGGATTGGTTGGCTACACCTTC.

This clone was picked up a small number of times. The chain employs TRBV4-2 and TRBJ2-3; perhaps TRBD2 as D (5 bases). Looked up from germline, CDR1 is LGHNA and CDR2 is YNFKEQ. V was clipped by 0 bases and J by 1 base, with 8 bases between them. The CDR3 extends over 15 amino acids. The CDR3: CASSQEGERTDTQYF. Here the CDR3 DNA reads TGTGCCAGCAGCCAAGAGGGAGAACGCACAGATACGCAGTATTTT.

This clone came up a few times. CDR3 amino acids: CASSRDGQGYQPQHF. The CDR3 DNA is TGTGCCAGCTCACGAGATGGACAGGGTTATCAGCCCCAGCATTTT. This chain joins TRBV18 and TRBJ1-5; 8 bases line up with TRBD1. V shed 4 bases, J shed 5 bases, and the junction held 7 bases outside the gene matches. This CDR3 spans 15 amino acids. From germline, CDR1 is KGHSH and CDR2 LQKENI.

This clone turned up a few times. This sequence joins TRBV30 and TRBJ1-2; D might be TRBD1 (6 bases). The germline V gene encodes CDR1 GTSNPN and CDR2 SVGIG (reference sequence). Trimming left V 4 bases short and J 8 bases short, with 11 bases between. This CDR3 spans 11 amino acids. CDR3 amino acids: CAWTGRGGYTF. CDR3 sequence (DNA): TGTGCCTGGACGGGCAGGGGCGGCTACACCTTC.

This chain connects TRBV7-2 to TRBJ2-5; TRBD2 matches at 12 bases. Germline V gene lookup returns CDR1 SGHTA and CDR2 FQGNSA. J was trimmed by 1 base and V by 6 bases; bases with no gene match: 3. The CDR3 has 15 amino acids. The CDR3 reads CASRTSGGLQETQYF. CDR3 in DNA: TGTGCCAGCAGGACTAGCGGGGGACTCCAAGAGACCCAGTACTTC.

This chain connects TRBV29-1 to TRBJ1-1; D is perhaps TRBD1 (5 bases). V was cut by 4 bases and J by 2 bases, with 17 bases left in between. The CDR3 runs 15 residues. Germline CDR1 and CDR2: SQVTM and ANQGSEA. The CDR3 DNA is TGCAGCGTTGCTGACACGGGAGGGGCCAACACTGAAGCTTTCTTT. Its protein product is CSVADTGGANTEAFF.

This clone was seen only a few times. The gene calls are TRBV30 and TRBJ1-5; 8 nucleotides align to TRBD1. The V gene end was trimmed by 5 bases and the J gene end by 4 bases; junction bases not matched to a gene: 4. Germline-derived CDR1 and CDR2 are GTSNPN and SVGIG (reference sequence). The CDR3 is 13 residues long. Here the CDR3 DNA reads TGTGCCTGGGGGACAGGACGGAATCAGCCCCAGCATTTT. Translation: CAWGTGRNQPQHF.

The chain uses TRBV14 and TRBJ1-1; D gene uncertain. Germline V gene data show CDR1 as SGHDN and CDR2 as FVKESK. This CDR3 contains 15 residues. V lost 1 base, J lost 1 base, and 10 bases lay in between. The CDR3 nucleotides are TGTGCCAGCAGCCAAGTACTGGGAGGGAACACTGAAGCTTTCTTT. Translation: CASSQVLGGNTEAFF.

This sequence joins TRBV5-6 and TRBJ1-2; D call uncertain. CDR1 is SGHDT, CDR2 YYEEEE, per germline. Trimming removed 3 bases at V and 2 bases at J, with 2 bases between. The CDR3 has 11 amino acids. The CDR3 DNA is TGTGCCAGCAGCTCGAACTATGGCTACACCTTC. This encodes CASSSNYGYTF.

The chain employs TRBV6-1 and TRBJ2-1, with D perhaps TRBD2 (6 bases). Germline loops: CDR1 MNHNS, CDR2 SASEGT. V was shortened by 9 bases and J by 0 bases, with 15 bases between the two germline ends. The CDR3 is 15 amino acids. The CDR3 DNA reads TGTGCCAGTTCTGAGGACGGGAGCTCCTACAATGAGCAGTTCTTC. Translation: CASSEDGSSYNEQFF.

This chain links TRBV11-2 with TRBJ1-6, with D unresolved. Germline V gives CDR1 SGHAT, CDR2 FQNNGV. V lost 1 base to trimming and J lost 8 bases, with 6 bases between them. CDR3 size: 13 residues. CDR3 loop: CASSLVPDSPLHF. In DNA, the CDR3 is TGTGCCAGCAGCTTAGTTCCAGATTCACCCCTCCACTTT. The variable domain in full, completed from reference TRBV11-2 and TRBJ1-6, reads EAGVAQSPRYKIIEKRQSVAFWCNPISGHATLYWYQQILGQGPKLLIQFQNNGVVDDSQLPKDRFSAERLKGVDSTLKIQPAKLEDSAVYLCASSLVPDSPLHFGNGTRLTVT.

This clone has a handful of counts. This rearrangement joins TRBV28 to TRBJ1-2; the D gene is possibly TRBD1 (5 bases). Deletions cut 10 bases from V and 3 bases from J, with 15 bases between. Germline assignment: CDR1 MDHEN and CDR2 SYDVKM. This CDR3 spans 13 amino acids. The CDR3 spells CATQGGDHYGYTF. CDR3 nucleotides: TGTGCCACCCAAGGCGGGGACCACTATGGCTACACCTTC.

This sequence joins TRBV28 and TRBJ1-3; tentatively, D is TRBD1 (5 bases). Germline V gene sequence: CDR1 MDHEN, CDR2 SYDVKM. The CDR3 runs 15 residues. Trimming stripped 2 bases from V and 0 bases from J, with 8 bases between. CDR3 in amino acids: CASSLRGPSGNTIYF. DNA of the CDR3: TGTGCCAGCAGTTTAAGGGGTCCCTCTGGAAACACCATATATTTT.

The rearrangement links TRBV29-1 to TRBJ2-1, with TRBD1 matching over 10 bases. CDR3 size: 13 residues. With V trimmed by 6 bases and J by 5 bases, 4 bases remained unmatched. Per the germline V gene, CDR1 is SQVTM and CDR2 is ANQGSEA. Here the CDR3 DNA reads TGCAGCGTCGGGACAGGGGAGAACAATGAGCAGTTCTTC. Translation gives CSVGTGENNEQFF.

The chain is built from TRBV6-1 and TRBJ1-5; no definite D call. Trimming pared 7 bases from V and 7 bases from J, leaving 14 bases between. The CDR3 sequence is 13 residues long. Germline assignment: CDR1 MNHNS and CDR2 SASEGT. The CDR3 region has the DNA TGTGCCAGCAACTCCGGGGTAGGGCAGCCCCAGCATTTT. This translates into CASNSGVGQPQHF.

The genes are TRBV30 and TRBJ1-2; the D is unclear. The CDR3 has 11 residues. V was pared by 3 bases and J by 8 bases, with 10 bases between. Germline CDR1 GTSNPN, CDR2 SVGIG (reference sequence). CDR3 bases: TGTGCCTGGAGATCATCGGAGGGCTACACCTTC. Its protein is CAWRSSEGYTF.

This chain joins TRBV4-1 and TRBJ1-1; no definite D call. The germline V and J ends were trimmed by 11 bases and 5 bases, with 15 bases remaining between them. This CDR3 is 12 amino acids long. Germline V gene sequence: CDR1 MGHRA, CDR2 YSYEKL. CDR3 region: CAGSRGGTEAFF. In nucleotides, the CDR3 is TGCGCCGGGAGTCGTGGAGGGACTGAAGCTTTCTTT.

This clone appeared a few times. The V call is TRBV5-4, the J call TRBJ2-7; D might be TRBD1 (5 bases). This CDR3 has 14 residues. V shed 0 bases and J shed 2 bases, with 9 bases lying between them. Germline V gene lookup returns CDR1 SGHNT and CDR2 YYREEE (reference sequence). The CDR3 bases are TGTGCCAGCAGCTTGGATCAGGGCACCTACGAGCAGTACTTC. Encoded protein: CASSLDQGTYEQYF.

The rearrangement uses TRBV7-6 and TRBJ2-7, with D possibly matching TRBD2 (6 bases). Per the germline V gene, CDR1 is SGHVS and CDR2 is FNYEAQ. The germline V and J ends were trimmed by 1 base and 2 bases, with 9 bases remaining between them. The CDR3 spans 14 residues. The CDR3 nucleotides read TGTGCCAGCAGCTTAGGACTAGACGCCTACGAGCAGTACTTC. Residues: CASSLGLDAYEQYF.

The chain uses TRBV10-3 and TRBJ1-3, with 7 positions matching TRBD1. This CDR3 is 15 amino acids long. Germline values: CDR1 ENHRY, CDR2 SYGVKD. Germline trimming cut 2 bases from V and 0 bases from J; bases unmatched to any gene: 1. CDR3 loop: CAISENRGSGNTIYF. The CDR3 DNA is TGTGCCATCAGTGAGAACAGGGGCTCTGGAAACACCATATATTTT.

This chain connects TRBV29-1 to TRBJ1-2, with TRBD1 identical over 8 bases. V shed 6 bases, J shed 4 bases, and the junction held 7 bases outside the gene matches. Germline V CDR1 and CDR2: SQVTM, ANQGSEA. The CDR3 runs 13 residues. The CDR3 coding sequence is TGCAGCGTGGCTGACAGGGGCGGCTATGGCTACACCTTC. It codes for CSVADRGGYGYTF. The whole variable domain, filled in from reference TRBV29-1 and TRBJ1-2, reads SAVISQKPSRDICQRGTSLTIQCQVDSQVTMMFWYRQQPGQSLTLIATANQGSEATYESGFVIDKFPISRPNLTFSTLTVSNMSPEDSSIYLCSVADRGGYGYTFGSGTRLTVV.

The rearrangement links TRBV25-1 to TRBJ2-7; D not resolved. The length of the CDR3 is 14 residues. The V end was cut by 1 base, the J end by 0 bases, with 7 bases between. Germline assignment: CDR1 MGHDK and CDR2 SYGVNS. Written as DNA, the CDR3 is TGTGCCAGCAGTGAATGGTCGAGCTCCTACGAGCAGTACTTC. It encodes CASSEWSSSYEQYF.

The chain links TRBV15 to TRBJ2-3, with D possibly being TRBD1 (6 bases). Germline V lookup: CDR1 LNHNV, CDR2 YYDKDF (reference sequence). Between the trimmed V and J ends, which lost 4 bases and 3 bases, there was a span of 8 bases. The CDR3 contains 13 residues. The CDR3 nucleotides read TGTGCCACCAGCACAGGGGAGACAGATACGCAGTATTTT. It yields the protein CATSTGETDTQYF.